These 4 T cell receptor beta chains share one sample of origin, sequenced in a study of a mutant IDH1 vaccine in newly diagnosed glioma. Described time point: week 35, safety follow-up. The content of each vaccine dose was 300 ug of mutant IDH1 20-mer peptide, and topical imiquimod accompanied it. Assay: immunoSEQ multiplex PCR; the TCRdb copy retains only in-frame clones and omits some. The sample lists roughly 30,000 clones, over 65% seen once, with approximately 11% in the top ten. Their specific antigens are unknown. The starting material was PBMCs, obtained from a glioma patient whose treatment included an IDH1 peptide vaccine. These receptors were obtained from a woman between 40 and 50 years old with glioma.

This clone has just a few counts. The V and J genes are TRBV6-9 and TRBJ1-5; D is uncertain. This CDR3 is 13 amino acids long. The germline V gene encodes CDR1 MNHGY and CDR2 SVAAGI. Trimming left V 3 bases short and J 10 bases short, with 13 bases between. The CDR3 DNA reads as TGTGCCAGCAGTTACCCGTGGGGTAAACCCCAGCATTTT. Its protein product is CASSYPWGKPQHF.

This chain joins TRBV15 and TRBJ1-2, with D uncertain. The V and J ends lost 0 bases and 4 bases respectively, with 12 bases between them. From germline, CDR1 is LNHNV and CDR2 YYDKDF (reference sequence). The CDR3 runs 15 residues. DNA of the CDR3: TGTGCCACCAGCAGAGAAAGCTCCGGGAGCTATGGCTACACCTTC. It is translated as CATSRESSGSYGYTF.

The sample holds one count of this clone. The gene calls are TRBV5-5 and TRBJ1-6, with D tentatively TRBD1 (5 bases). V was pared by 1 base and J by 5 bases, with 13 bases between. This CDR3 is built from 16 residues. In germline, CDR1 is SGHKS, CDR2 YYEKEE (reference sequence). The CDR3 DNA sequence: TGTGCCAGCAGCTTGCTTGGGGGGTACCATAATTCACCCCTCCACTTT. As protein: CASSLLGGYHNSPLHF.

The rearrangement links TRBV14 to TRBJ1-1; D gene uncertain. The V and J ends lost 2 bases and 4 bases respectively, with 14 bases between them. This CDR3 contains 15 residues. From germline, CDR1 is SGHDN and CDR2 FVKESK. CDR3 bases: TGTGCCAGCAGCCAACTTCCGGACGGACGCACTGAAGCTTTCTTT. It codes for CASSQLPDGRTEAFF. Filled out from reference TRBV14 and TRBJ1-1, the complete variable domain reads EAGVTQFPSHSVIEKGQTVTLRCDPISGHDNLYWYRRVMGKEIKFLLHFVKESKQDESGMPNNRFLAERTGGTYSTLKVQPAELEDSGVYFCASSQLPDGRTEAFFGQGTRLTVV.